The next 28 T cell receptor beta chains were all read from a single sample in a study of cytomegalovirus exposure and HLA in healthy donors. Vbeta (60) and Jbeta (13) primers were used in the PCR. TCRdb's copy holds only in-frame clones and misses some; the assay was immunoSEQ multiplex PCR. This sample has 100,000 or so clones; around 72% occur once, and the top ten carry roughly 5.7%. The sequencing input was PBMCs. The receptors were sampled from a male donor in good health and CMV-seronegative.

In nucleotides, the CDR3 is TGCGCCAGCAGCTATATTGGACAGGGCTCGTACGAGCAGTACTTC. It encodes CASSYIGQGSYEQYF. The rearrangement uses TRBV5-1 and TRBJ2-7, with 8 nucleotides matching TRBD1. The trim removed 3 bases at V and 4 bases at J, leaving 9 bases unmatched. The CDR3 length is 15 residues. CDR1 SGHRS and CDR2 YFSETQ come from the germline V gene.

This CDR3 reads CASSWAGQSSYEQYF. The CDR3, as DNA: TGTGCCAGTAGTTGGGCGGGACAGAGCTCCTACGAGCAGTACTTC. The chain carries TRBV19 and TRBJ2-7; D possibly corresponds to TRBD1 (7 bases). Germline lookup yields CDR1 LNHDA and CDR2 SQIVND (reference sequence). Trimming left V 5 bases short and J 0 bases short, with 14 bases between. This CDR3 spans 15 amino acids.

The chain couples TRBV7-2 to TRBJ2-1; D remains unclear. CDR1 and CDR2 from the germline V gene are SGHTA and FQGNSA. The length of the CDR3 is 14 residues. The V gene lost 1 base and the J gene lost 4 bases, with 8 bases spanning the gap. The CDR3: CASSLGLRYNEQFF. As DNA, the CDR3 is TGTGCCAGCAGCTTAGGGCTTCGATACAATGAGCAGTTCTTC.

V is TRBV28 and J is TRBJ1-5, with TRBD1 matching 7 bases. Germline V CDR1 and CDR2: MDHEN, SYDVKM. V lost 4 bases and J lost 0; bases outside the gene matches: 15. The CDR3 is made up of 19 amino acids. CDR3 loop: CASSYSGDSIPYSNQPQHF. In DNA form, the CDR3 reads TGTGCCAGCAGTTACTCTGGGGACAGCATCCCCTATAGCAATCAGCCCCAGCATTTT.

The chain uses TRBV15 and TRBJ2-6; D may be TRBD1 (5 bases). The CDR3 contains 18 residues. CDR1 LNHNV and CDR2 YYDKDF come from the germline V gene (reference sequence). Trimming left V 5 bases short and J 4 bases short, with 21 bases between. The CDR3 spells CATSSRQEGAEGANVLTF. CDR3 in DNA: TGTGCCACCAGCTCCCGCCAAGAAGGGGCAGAAGGGGCCAACGTCCTGACTTTC.

The V and J genes are TRBV27 and TRBJ1-1, with TRBD1 as a possible D gene (6 bases). The CDR3 is 14 residues long. Trimming removed 6 bases at V and 4 bases at J, with 15 bases between. Germline CDR1 reads MNHEY; CDR2 reads SMNVEV (reference sequence). The CDR3 sequence is CASSPIQGSTEAFF. CDR3 sequence (DNA): TGTGCCAGCAGCCCGATACAGGGAAGCACTGAAGCTTTCTTT.

V usage is TRBV6-1 and J usage is TRBJ2-7; TRBD1 aligns across 8 bases. Germline CDR1 and CDR2: MNHNS and SASEGT. The CDR3 runs to 14 residues. J gave up 6 bases and V 5 bases, and 9 bases lay outside the gene matches. CDR3 region: CASSPGQGSREQYF. For the CDR3, the DNA is TGTGCCAGCAGTCCCGGACAGGGCTCTCGCGAGCAGTACTTC.

V usage is TRBV6-5 and J usage is TRBJ2-2; D call uncertain. V lost 4 bases, J lost 1 base, and 13 bases lay in between. CDR1 and CDR2 (germline): MNHEY, SVGAGI. This CDR3 contains 16 residues. This CDR3 is CASSSSRLMNTGELFF. CDR3 bases: TGTGCCAGCAGTTCCTCGAGGCTTATGAACACCGGGGAGCTGTTTTTT.

This chain uses TRBV4-1 with TRBJ2-5, with TRBD2 identical over 15 bases. Looked up from germline, CDR1 is MGHRA and CDR2 is YSYEKL. This CDR3 is 16 amino acids long. With V trimmed by 4 bases and J by 4 bases, 4 bases remained unmatched. CDR3 loop: CASSRLGLAGGETQYF. The CDR3 DNA reads as TGCGCCAGCAGCCGGTTGGGACTAGCGGGAGGAGAGACCCAGTACTTC.

The chain has TRBV6-5 and TRBJ2-1; perhaps TRBD2 as D (5 bases). Trimming removed 3 bases from V and 8 bases from J, with 20 bases in between. CDR3 length: 16 amino acids. Germline CDR1 is MNHEY and CDR2 is SVGAGI. The CDR3 sequence is CASSYEGLDGLYEQFF. DNA for the CDR3: TGTGCCAGCAGTTATGAGGGTTTAGATGGCCTGTATGAGCAGTTCTTC.

The CDR3 coding sequence is TGTGCCAGCAGCTTAATTGACAGCTACAATCAGCCCCAGCATTTT. Translation gives CASSLIDSYNQPQHF. The V gene is TRBV7-8, the J gene TRBJ1-5; tentatively, D is TRBD1 (5 bases). Germline CDR1 reads SGHVS; CDR2 reads FQNEAQ. V shed 2 bases and J shed 3 bases, with 11 bases lying between them. The CDR3 totals 15 residues.

The chain is built from TRBV5-1 and TRBJ2-3; the D gene is possibly TRBD2 (6 bases). The CDR3 runs 18 residues. CDR1 is SGHRS, CDR2 YFSETQ, per germline. Trimming removed 0 bases from V and 0 bases from J, with 17 bases in between. DNA for the CDR3: TGCGCCAGCAGCTTGGCCACCCTGGGCGGGACTAGCACAGATACGCAGTATTTT. Its protein product is CASSLATLGGTSTDTQYF.

This clone appeared a single time. Germline and junction disagree at one end, which may indicate a read error. This sequence joins TRBV7-9 and TRBJ2-7; 13 bases are a match to TRBD2. Germline V gene data show CDR1 as SEHNR and CDR2 as FQNEAQ (reference sequence). The CDR3 consists of 15 residues. DNA for the CDR3: TGTTCCAGCAGCTTAGCACTAGCGGGAGGGCTCGAGCAGTACTTC. Protein product: CSSSLALAGGLEQYF.

The chain employs TRBV28 and TRBJ1-5; D call uncertain. CDR1 and CDR2 from the germline V gene are MDHEN and SYDVKM. The V and J ends lost 10 bases and 4 bases respectively, with 26 bases between them. The CDR3 has 17 residues. The CDR3 loop reads CAIHQELLGRPNQPQHF. The CDR3, as DNA: TGTGCCATACACCAGGAATTATTGGGCCGCCCGAATCAGCCCCAGCATTTT.

As for this clone: Its ends do not fully match the called genes, so a read error is possible. The chain recombines TRBV7-9 with TRBJ2-2, with 7 bases identical to TRBD2. The CDR3 is made up of 14 amino acids. Germline loops: CDR1 SEHNR, CDR2 FQNEAQ (reference sequence). The CDR3 DNA reads TGTTCCAGCAGGAGAGGCGGGAGCGACGGGGAGCTGTTTTTT. Residues: CSSRRGGSDGELFF.

This clone was counted a single time. The rearrangement links TRBV5-1 to TRBJ2-7; the match to TRBD1 covers 9 bases. Losses at the gene ends were 3 bases for V and 3 bases for J; bases not matched to a gene: 4. The germline gives CDR1 SGHRS, CDR2 YFSETQ. The CDR3 is 14 amino acids. The CDR3 loop reads CASSSGQGNYEQYF. As DNA, the CDR3 is TGCGCCAGCAGCTCGGGACAGGGAAACTACGAGCAGTACTTC.

As concerns this clone: This same CDR3 is encoded by further DNA sequences in the sample. V and J are TRBV6-1 and TRBJ1-1; 9 bases are a match to TRBD1. V lost 3 bases, J lost 4 bases, and 0 bases stayed unmatched. In germline, CDR1 is MNHNS, CDR2 SASEGT. The CDR3 runs to 13 residues. This chain's CDR3 is CASSEDRGTEAFF. CDR3 bases: TGTGCCAGCAGTGAGGACAGGGGCACTGAAGCTTTCTTT.

This chain connects TRBV5-1 to TRBJ2-7; D call uncertain. Looked up from germline, CDR1 is SGHRS and CDR2 is YFSETQ. The CDR3 length is 11 residues. With 7 bases removed from V and 3 bases from J, the gap between germline ends came to 8 bases. In nucleotides, the CDR3 is TGCGCCAGCTCCGGTGACTACGAGCAGTACTTC. This gives the protein CASSGDYEQYF.

This chain uses TRBV4-1 with TRBJ1-2, with 8 positions matching TRBD1. The CDR3 extends over 17 amino acids. The J segment lost 7 bases and the V segment lost 1 base, leaving 14 bases of the junction unmatched. Germline V gene data show CDR1 as MGHRA and CDR2 as YSYEKL. The CDR3 nucleotides read TGCGCCAGCAGCCAAGTCGGCAGGGGGCGTTTAGTGGGTGGCTACACCTTC. This codes for CASSQVGRGRLVGGYTF.

J is TRBJ2-7 and V is TRBV27; tentative D call: TRBD1 (7 bases). The V and J ends lost 4 bases and 7 bases respectively, with 20 bases between them. There are 15 residues in the CDR3. CDR1 and CDR2 from the germline V gene are MNHEY and SMNVEV (reference sequence). For the CDR3, the DNA is TGTGCCAGCAGTTCCCTCCCCGACAGGGCGGGGGAGCAGTACTTC. This gives the protein CASSSLPDRAGEQYF.

This rearrangement joins TRBV5-3 to TRBJ2-5, with 7 bases aligning to TRBD2. The J call may be faulty, since TRBJ2-7 better matches the DNA end. TRBV5-3 belongs to the ORF category, with a function that is uncertain. The CDR3 is 16 amino acids. CDR3 amino acids: CARSSLGRAPSYEQYF. The CDR3 DNA is TGTGCCAGAAGCTCCCTTGGGAGGGCCCCGTCCTACGAGCAGTACTTC.

This clone was seen only once. V gene TRBV7-3 combines with J gene TRBJ2-6; D is undetermined. The CDR3 loop spans 13 amino acids. V was trimmed by 8 bases and J by 4 bases, leaving 9 bases between them. Per the germline V gene, CDR1 is SGHTA and CDR2 is FQGTGA. The CDR3 DNA is TGTGCCAGCCGGGTGTCGGGGGCCAACGTCCTGACTTTC. It codes for CASRVSGANVLTF.

The rearrangement joins TRBV7-9 to TRBJ2-1, with 9 bases matching TRBD1. The J segment lost 7 bases and the V segment lost 4 bases, leaving 5 bases of the junction unmatched. Germline lookup yields CDR1 SEHNR and CDR2 FQNEAQ (reference sequence). The CDR3 extends over 14 amino acids. The CDR3 is CASSSWTGDNEQFF. The CDR3 nucleotides read TGTGCCAGCAGCTCCTGGACAGGGGATAATGAGCAGTTCTTC. Combining the CDR3 with reference TRBV7-9 and TRBJ2-1 gives the whole variable domain DTGVSQNPRHKITKRGQNVTFRCDPISEHNRLYWYRQTLGQGPEFLTYFQNEAQLEKSRLLSDRFSAERPKGSFSTLEIQRTEQGDSAMYLCASSSWTGDNEQFFGPGTRLTVL.

The rearrangement links TRBV7-3 to TRBJ2-5, with D hard to call. The CDR3 loop spans 13 amino acids. CDR1 is SGHTA, CDR2 FQGTGA, per germline. V was cut by 3 bases and J by 5 bases, with 10 bases left in between. The CDR3 loop is CASSFGSGETQYF. The CDR3 bases are TGTGCCAGCAGCTTTGGATCCGGGGAGACCCAGTACTTC.

V is TRBV9 and J is TRBJ2-3, with D possibly TRBD1 on 5 matching bases. The CDR3 sequence is 15 residues long. The germline V and J ends were trimmed by 0 bases and 2 bases, with 10 bases remaining between them. CDR1 is SGDLS and CDR2 is YYNGEE in the germline V gene. CDR3 nucleotides: TGTGCCAGCAGCGTAGCGAAGGGGATCACAGATACGCAGTATTTT. Residues: CASSVAKGITDTQYF.

This chain connects TRBV4-1 to TRBJ2-1; 7 nucleotides line up with TRBD1. The J segment lost 5 bases and the V segment lost 6 bases, leaving 7 bases of the junction unmatched. CDR3 length: 14 residues. CDR1 and CDR2 from the germline V gene are MGHRA and YSYEKL. The CDR3 coding sequence is TGCGCCAGCAGGGGGTGGGACAGAGACAATGAGCAGTTCTTC. It encodes CASRGWDRDNEQFF.

This chain uses TRBV5-1 with TRBJ2-7; tentative D call: TRBD1 (6 bases). The CDR3 spans 12 residues. V lost 7 bases to trimming and J lost 9 bases, with 17 bases between them. The germline CDR1 and CDR2 sequences are SGHRS and YFSETQ. The CDR3 region has the DNA TGCGCCAGCGGCATACAGGGAGAGGCGCAGTACTTC. Encoded protein: CASGIQGEAQYF.

The V gene is TRBV4-2, the J gene TRBJ1-2; 8 nucleotides align to TRBD1. This CDR3 spans 17 amino acids. CDR1 LGHNA and CDR2 YNFKEQ come from the germline V gene. V shed 0 bases, J shed 3 bases, and the junction held 9 bases outside the gene matches. Here the CDR3 DNA reads TGTGCCAGCAGCCAAGAATGGACAGGGCCGACTCACTATGGCTACACCTTC. It translates to CASSQEWTGPTHYGYTF.